This T cell receptor (beta chain) was documented in a study of neurological immune-mediated disorders. Study-level points and caveats: Among expanded clones, no CDR3 amino acid sequences were shared across subjects, a pattern suggesting private repertoires in all groups.

Looked up from germline, CDR1 is SGHRS and CDR2 is YFSETQ. V shed 4 bases, J shed 3 bases, and the junction held 9 bases outside the gene matches. The CDR3 consists of 15 residues. TCRdb re-analysed the 5' RACE reads in MiXCR, keeping a single row per CDR3 protein. The table has nearly 30,000 distinct CDR3 sequences, 9.5% to 13% seen once. Unsorted libraries used 2 million PBMCs kept at -80 degrees C. This clonotype was picked up a small number of times. Its antigen is as yet unknown. The sequence came from an older woman in good health. Material for sequencing was PBMCs. The J gene is TRBJ1-1, the V gene TRBV5-1; 7 bases fit TRBD1. The CDR3 sequence is CASSPGTAVDTEAFF. As DNA, the CDR3 is TGCGCCAGCAGCCCCGGGACAGCGGTCGACACTGAAGCTTTCTTT.